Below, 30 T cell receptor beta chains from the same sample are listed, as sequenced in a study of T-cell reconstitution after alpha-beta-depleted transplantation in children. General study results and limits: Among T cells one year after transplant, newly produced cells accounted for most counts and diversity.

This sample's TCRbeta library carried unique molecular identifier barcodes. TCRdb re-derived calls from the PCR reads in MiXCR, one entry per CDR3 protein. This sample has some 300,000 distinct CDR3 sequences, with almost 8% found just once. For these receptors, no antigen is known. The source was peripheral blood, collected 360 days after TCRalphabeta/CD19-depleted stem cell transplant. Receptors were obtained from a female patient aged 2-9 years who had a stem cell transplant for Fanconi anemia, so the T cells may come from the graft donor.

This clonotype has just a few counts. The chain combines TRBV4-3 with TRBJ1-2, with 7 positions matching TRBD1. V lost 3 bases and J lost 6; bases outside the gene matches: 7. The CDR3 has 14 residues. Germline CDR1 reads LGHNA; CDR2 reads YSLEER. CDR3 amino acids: CASSHVQGNHGYTF. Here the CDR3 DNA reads TGCGCCAGCAGCCACGTACAGGGGAATCATGGCTACACCTTC.

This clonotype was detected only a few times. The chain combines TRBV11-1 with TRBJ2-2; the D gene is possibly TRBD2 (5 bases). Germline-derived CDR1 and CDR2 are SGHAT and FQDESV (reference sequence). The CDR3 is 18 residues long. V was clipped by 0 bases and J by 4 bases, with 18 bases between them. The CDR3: CASSLAAERAPGTGELFF. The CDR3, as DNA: TGTGCCAGCAGCTTAGCGGCCGAGAGGGCACCGGGCACCGGGGAGCTGTTTTTT.

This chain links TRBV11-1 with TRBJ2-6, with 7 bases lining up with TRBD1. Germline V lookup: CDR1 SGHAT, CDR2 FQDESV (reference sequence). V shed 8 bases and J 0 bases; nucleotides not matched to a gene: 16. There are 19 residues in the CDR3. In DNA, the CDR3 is TGTGCCAGCTTCCCTGACCGGGACAGTAGGATCTCTGGGGCCAACGTCCTGACTTTC. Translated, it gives CASFPDRDSRISGANVLTF.

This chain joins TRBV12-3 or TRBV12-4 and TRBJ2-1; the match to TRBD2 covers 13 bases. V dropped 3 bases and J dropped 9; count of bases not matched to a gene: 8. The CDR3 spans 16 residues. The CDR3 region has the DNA TGTGCCAGCAGTTTCCTCACTAGCGGGGGGGCCACTGAGCAGTTCTTC. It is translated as CASSFLTSGGATEQFF.

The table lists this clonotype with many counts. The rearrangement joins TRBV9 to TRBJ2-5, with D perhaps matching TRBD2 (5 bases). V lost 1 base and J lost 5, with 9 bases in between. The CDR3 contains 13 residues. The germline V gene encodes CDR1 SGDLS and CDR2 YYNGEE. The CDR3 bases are TGTGCCAGCAGCGTATGGGAGCGGGAGACCCAGTACTTC. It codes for CASSVWERETQYF. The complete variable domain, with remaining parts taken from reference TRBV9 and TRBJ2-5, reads DSGVTQTPKHLITATGQRVTLRCSPRSGDLSVYWYQQSLDQGLQFLIQYYNGEERAKGNILERFSAQQFPDLHSELNLSSLELGDSALYFCASSVWERETQYFGPGTRLLVL.

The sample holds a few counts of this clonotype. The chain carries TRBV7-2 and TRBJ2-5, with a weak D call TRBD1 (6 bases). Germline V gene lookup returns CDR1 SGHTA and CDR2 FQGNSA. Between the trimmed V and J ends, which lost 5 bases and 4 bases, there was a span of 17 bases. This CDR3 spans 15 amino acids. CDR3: CASSPTGIVGETQYF. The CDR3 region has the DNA TGTGCCAGCAGCCCAACAGGGATTGTCGGAGAGACCCAGTACTTC.

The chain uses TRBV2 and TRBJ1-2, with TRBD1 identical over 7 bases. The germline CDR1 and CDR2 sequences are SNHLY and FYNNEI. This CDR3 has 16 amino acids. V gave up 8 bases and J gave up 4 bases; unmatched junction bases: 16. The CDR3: CASSPREGALFYGYTF. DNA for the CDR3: TGTGCCAGCTCCCCAAGGGAGGGGGCCCTATTCTATGGCTACACCTTC.

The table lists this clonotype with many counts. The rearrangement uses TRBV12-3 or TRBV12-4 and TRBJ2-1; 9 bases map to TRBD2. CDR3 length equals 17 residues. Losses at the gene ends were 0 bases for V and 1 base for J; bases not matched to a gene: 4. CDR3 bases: TGTGCCAGCAGTTTAGCAAGGACTAGCGATTCCTACAATGAGCAGTTCTTC. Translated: CASSLARTSDSYNEQFF.

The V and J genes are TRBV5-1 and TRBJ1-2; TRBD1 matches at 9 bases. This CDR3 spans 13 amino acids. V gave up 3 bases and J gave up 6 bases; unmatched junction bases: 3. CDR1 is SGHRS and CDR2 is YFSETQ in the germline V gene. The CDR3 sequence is CASSSWDRDGYTF. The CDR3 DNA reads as TGCGCCAGCAGCTCTTGGGACAGGGATGGCTACACCTTC. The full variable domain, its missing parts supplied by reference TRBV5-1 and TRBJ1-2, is KAGVTQTPRYLIKTRGQQVTLSCSPISGHRSVSWYQQTPGQGLQFLFEYFSETQRNKGNFPGRFSGRQFSNSRSEMNVSTLELGDSALYLCASSSWDRDGYTFGSGTRLTVV.

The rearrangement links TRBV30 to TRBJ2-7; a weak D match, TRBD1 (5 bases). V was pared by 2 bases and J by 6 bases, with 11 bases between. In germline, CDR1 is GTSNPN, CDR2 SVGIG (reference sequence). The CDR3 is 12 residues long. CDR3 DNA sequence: TGTGCCTGGAGTAAGGGGTGGGGCGAGCAGTACTTC. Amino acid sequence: CAWSKGWGEQYF.

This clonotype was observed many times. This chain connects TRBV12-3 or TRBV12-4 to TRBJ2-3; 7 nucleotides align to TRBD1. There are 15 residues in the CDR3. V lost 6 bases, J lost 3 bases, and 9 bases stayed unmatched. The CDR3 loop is CASSLVGTATDTQYF. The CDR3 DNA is TGTGCCAGCAGCCTTGTTGGGACAGCAACAGATACGCAGTATTTT.

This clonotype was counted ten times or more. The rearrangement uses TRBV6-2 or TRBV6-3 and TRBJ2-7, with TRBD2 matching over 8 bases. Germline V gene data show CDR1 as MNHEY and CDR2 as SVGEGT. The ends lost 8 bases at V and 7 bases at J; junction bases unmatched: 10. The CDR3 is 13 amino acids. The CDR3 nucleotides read TGTGCCAGCCGTACAAGCGGGGGCATGGAGCAGTACGTC. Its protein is CASRTSGGMEQYV.

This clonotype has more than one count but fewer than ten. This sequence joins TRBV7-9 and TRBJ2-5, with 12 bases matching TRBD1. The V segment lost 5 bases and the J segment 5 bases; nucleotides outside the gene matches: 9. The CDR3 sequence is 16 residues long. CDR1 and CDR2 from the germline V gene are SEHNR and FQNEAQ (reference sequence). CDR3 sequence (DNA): TGTGCCAGCAGCCCCTGGGACAGGGGGCGCCGGGAGACCCAGTACTTC. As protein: CASSPWDRGRRETQYF.

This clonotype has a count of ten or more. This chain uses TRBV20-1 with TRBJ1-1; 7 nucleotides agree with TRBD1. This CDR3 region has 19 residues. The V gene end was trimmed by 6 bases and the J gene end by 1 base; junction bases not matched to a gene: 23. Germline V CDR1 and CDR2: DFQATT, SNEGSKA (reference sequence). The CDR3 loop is CSARNLRRILQGENTEAFF. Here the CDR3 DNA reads TGCAGTGCCAGAAATCTAAGGAGGATACTCCAGGGGGAGAACACTGAAGCTTTCTTT.

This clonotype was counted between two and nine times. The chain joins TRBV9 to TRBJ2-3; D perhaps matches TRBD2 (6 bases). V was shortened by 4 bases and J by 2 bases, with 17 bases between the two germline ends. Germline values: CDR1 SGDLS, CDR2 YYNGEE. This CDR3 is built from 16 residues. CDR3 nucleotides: TGTGCCAGCAGCCTTCCCCCGGGGGATTTCACAGATACGCAGTATTTT. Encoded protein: CASSLPPGDFTDTQYF.

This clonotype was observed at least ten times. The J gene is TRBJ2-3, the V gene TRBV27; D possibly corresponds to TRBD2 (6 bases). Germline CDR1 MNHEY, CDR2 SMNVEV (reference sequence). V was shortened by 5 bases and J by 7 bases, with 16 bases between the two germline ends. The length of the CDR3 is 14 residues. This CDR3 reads CASSRGMEGNTQYF. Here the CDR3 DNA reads TGTGCCAGCAGTCGGGGAATGGAGGGAAATACGCAGTATTTT.

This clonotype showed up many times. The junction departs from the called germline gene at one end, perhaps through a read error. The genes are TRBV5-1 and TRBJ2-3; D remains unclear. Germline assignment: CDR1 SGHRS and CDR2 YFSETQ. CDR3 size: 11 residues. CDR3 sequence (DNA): TGCGCCAGCAGATTGGTAGATACGCAGTATTTT. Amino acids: CASRLVDTQYF.

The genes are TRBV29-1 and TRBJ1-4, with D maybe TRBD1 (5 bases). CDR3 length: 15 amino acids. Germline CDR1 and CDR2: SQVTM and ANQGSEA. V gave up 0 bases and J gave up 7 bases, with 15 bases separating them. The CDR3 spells CSVEEDRQFPEKLFF. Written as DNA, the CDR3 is TGCAGCGTTGAAGAGGATAGACAGTTCCCTGAAAAACTGTTTTTT.

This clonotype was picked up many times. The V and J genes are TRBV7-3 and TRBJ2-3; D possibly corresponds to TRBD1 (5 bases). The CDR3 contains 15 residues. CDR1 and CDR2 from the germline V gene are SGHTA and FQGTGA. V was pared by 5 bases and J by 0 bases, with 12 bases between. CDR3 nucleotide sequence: TGTGCCAGCAGCCCTAATGGGGCTAGCACAGATACGCAGTATTTT. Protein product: CASSPNGASTDTQYF.

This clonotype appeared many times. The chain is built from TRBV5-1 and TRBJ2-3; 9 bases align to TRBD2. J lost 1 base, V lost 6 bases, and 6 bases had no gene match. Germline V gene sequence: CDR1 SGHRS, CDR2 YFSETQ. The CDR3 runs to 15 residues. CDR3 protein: CASTPLAGGTDTQYF. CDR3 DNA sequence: TGCGCCAGCACTCCGTTAGCGGGGGGCACAGATACGCAGTATTTT. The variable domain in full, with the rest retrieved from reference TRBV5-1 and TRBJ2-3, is KAGVTQTPRYLIKTRGQQVTLSCSPISGHRSVSWYQQTPGQGLQFLFEYFSETQRNKGNFPGRFSGRQFSNSRSEMNVSTLELGDSALYLCASTPLAGGTDTQYFGPGTRLTVL.

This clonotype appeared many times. The CDR3 nucleotides are TGCAGTGCTAGGTTTATTCGGACTGAAGCTTTCTTT. It specifies CSARFIRTEAFF. The rearrangement links TRBV20-1 to TRBJ1-1; D is unclear. Germline CDR1 reads DFQATT; CDR2 reads SNEGSKA (reference sequence). The CDR3 consists of 12 residues. V was trimmed by 3 bases and J by 5 bases, leaving 10 bases between them.

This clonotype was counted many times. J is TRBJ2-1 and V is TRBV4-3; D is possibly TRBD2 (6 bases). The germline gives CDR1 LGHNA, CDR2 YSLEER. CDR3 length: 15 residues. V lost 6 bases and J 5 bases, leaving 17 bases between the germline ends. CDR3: CASRLTSRGHNEQFF. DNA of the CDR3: TGCGCCAGCAGACTTACTAGCCGCGGGCACAATGAGCAGTTCTTC.

This chain's CDR3 is CASSFAGVSYNEQFF. The CDR3 region has the DNA TGTGCCAGCAGCTTCGCAGGGGTTTCCTACAATGAGCAGTTCTTC. The rearrangement uses TRBV7-9 and TRBJ2-1, with a possible D match to TRBD1 (6 bases). Trimming took off 3 bases at V and 1 base at J, with 10 bases between the two ends. The germline gives CDR1 SEHNR, CDR2 FQNEAQ (reference sequence). The length of the CDR3 is 15 residues. The variable domain in full, with the rest retrieved from reference TRBV7-9 and TRBJ2-1, is DTGVSQNPRHKITKRGQNVTFRCDPISEHNRLYWYRQTLGQGPEFLTYFQNEAQLEKSRLLSDRFSAERPKGSFSTLEIQRTEQGDSAMYLCASSFAGVSYNEQFFGPGTRLTVL.

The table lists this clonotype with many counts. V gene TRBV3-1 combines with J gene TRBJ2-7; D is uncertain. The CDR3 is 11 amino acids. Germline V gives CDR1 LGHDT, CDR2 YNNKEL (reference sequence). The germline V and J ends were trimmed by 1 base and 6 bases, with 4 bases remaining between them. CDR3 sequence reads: CASSQGGEQYF. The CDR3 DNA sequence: TGTGCCAGCAGCCAAGGGGGCGAGCAGTACTTC.

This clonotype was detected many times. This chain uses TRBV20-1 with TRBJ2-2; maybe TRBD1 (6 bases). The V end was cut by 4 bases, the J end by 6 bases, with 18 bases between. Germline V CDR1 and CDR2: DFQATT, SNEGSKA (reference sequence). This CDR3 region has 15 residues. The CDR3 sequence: CSAMDQGRLAGELFF. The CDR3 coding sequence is TGCAGTGCTATGGATCAGGGGCGCCTGGCCGGGGAGCTGTTTTTT.

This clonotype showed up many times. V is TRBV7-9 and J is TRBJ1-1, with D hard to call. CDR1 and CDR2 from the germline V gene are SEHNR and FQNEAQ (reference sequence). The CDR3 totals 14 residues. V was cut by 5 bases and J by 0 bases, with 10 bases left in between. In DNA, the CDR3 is TGTGCCAGCAGCGGGGAGGGTTTGAACACTGAAGCTTTCTTT. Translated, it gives CASSGEGLNTEAFF. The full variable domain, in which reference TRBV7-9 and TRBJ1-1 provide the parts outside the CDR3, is DTGVSQNPRHKITKRGQNVTFRCDPISEHNRLYWYRQTLGQGPEFLTYFQNEAQLEKSRLLSDRFSAERPKGSFSTLEIQRTEQGDSAMYLCASSGEGLNTEAFFGQGTRLTVV.

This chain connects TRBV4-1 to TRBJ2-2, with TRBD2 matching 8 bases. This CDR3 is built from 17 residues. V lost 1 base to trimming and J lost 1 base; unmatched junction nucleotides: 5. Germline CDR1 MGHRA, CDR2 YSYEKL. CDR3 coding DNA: TGCGCCAGCAGCCAAGTCCCGGGACTAGGGAACACCGGGGAGCTGTTTTTT. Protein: CASSQVPGLGNTGELFF.

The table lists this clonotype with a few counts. The CDR3 loop reads CASSTGQGFYEQYF. CDR3 sequence (DNA): TGTGCCAGCTCCACCGGACAGGGTTTTTACGAGCAGTACTTC. The chain recombines TRBV18 with TRBJ2-7, with 8 nucleotides matching TRBD1. The length of the CDR3 is 14 residues. In germline, CDR1 is KGHSH, CDR2 LQKENI. The V and J ends lost 6 bases and 4 bases, in that order; junction bases with no gene match: 8.

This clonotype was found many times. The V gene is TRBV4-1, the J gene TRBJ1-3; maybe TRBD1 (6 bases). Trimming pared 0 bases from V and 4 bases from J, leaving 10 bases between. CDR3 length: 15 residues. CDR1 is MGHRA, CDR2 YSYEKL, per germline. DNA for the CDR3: TGCGCCAGCAGCCAAGAGCCCAGGGGAGGAAACACCATATATTTT. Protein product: CASSQEPRGGNTIYF.

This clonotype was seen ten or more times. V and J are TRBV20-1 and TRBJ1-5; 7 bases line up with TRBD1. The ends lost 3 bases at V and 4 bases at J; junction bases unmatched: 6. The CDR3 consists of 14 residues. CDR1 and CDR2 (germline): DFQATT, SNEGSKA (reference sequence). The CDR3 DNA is TGCAGTGCTAGCGACAGGGTAGGGAATCAGCCCCAGCATTTT. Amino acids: CSASDRVGNQPQHF.